This TCR beta chain was recorded in a study of T cells in Graves' hyperthyroidism and ophthalmopathy. General study points: Within blood appeared most thyroid clonotypes that had expanded above 0.001. Ophthalmopathy was model-predicted a median roughly 6.3 months pre-onset.

Uncontrolled infections, other autoimmune diseases, pregnancy or lactation led to exclusion of patients. Together with thyroid ultrasound, orbital computed tomography, serum thyroxine and TRAb, clinical symptoms were used for diagnoses. Amplification of TCR beta CDR3 regions used RNA as the template. With the HTBI primer set, the TCR CDR3 went through a first round of RT-PCR. From the multiplex PCR reads, TCRdb called clonotypes with MiXCR, one entry per CDR3 protein. Counted here are 450,000 to 700,000 distinct CDR3 sequences, 46% occurring once; the ten biggest clones make up 15% to 20%. Germline V gene sequence: CDR1 KGHDR, CDR2 SFDVKD. The trim removed 5 bases at V and 4 bases at J, leaving 1 base unmatched. The CDR3 is 14 amino acids. This clonotype turned up a few times. Its matching antigen is unknown.

Input material: peripheral blood or thyroid tissue (not recorded which). This TCR was recovered from an adult woman with Graves' disease, either hyperthyroidism or ophthalmopathy (not recorded which). The chain is built from TRBV24-1 and TRBJ1-5; 10 bases align to TRBD1. The DNA of the CDR3 is TGTGCCACCAGTGGGACAGGGGGTAATCAGCCCCAGCATTTT. Translated, it gives CATSGTGGNQPQHF.